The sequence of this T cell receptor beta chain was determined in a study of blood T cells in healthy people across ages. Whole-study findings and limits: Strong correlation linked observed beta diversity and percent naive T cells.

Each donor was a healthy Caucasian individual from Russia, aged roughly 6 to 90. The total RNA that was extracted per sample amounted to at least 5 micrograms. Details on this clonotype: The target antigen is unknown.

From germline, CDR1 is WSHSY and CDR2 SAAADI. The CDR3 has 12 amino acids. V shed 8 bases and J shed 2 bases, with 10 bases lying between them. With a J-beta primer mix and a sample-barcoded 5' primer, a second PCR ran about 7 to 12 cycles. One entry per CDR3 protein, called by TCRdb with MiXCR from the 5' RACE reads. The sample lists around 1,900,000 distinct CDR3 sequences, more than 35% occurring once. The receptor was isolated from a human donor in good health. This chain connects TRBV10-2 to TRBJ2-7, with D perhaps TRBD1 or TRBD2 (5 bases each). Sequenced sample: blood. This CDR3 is CASGTLAYEQYF. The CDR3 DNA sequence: TGCGCCAGCGGGACGCTAGCCTACGAGCAGTACTTC.